These 20 T cell receptor beta chains came from one sample sequenced in a study of identical twins. In TCRdb, the 5' RACE reads were re-called with MiXCR into one record per CDR3 protein. The sample lists 450,000 to 500,000 distinct CDR3 sequences; around an eighth were seen once. These data also featured in a second study, about yellow fever vaccine responses in identical twins.

The specimen was CD4+ T cells sorted from blood. The receptors stem from a woman between 18 and 29 years old in good health.

Only a few counts were recorded for this clonotype. The J gene is TRBJ2-7, the V gene TRBV20-1, with 7 nucleotides matching TRBD2. Looked up from germline, CDR1 is DFQATT and CDR2 is SNEGSKA (reference sequence). This CDR3 is 14 amino acids long. J was trimmed by 0 bases and V by 6 bases; bases with no gene match: 8. The CDR3 region is CSATGTTPSYEQYF. The CDR3 nucleotides read TGCAGTGCGACCGGGACTACCCCCTCCTACGAGCAGTACTTC.

This clonotype was observed a handful of times. The chain joins TRBV6-1 to TRBJ1-1; 8 nucleotides align to TRBD1. Germline trimming cut 6 bases from V and 1 base from J; bases unmatched to any gene: 4. From germline, CDR1 is MNHNS and CDR2 SASEGT. The CDR3 is made up of 14 amino acids. The CDR3 DNA reads TGTGCCAGCAGCCCGACAGGGGCGAACACTGAAGCTTTCTTT. This encodes CASSPTGANTEAFF.

This clonotype has at least ten counts. This chain connects TRBV28 to TRBJ1-1, with D perhaps matching TRBD1 (6 bases). Germline CDR1 and CDR2: MDHEN and SYDVKM. This CDR3 is built from 13 residues. V gave up 3 bases and J gave up 11 bases, with 16 bases separating them. The CDR3 nucleotides read TGTGCCAGCAGTTTCCCCAACAGGGATTCGGCTTTCTTT. Amino acid sequence: CASSFPNRDSAFF.

This clonotype has a handful of counts. This chain connects TRBV2 to TRBJ1-1; D is undetermined. Germline V gene data show CDR1 as SNHLY and CDR2 as FYNNEI. The CDR3 is made up of 17 amino acids. Between the trimmed V and J ends, which lost 7 bases and 0 bases, there was a span of 21 bases. CDR3 nucleotide sequence: TGTGCCAGCATAGACCGGACGCGGGTCACTATGAACACTGAAGCTTTCTTT. It is translated as CASIDRTRVTMNTEAFF.

This clonotype turned up a few times. The J gene is TRBJ1-2, the V gene TRBV27; possible D gene TRBD1, 6 bases. The CDR3 is made up of 14 amino acids. Germline V CDR1 and CDR2: MNHEY, SMNVEV (reference sequence). The V end was cut by 4 bases, the J end by 5 bases, with 14 bases between. The CDR3 region is CASSYRVPEYGYTF. DNA of the CDR3: TGTGCCAGCAGTTACAGGGTACCCGAGTATGGCTACACCTTC.

This clonotype appeared a few times. V is TRBV28 and J is TRBJ2-2; 12 bases are shared with TRBD1. The CDR3 extends over 17 amino acids. V lost 10 bases and J lost 2; bases outside the gene matches: 11. CDR1 and CDR2 from the germline V gene are MDHEN and SYDVKM. DNA of the CDR3: TGTGCCACCCTTCTTCCGGGACAGGGGGCTAACACCGGGGAGCTGTTTTTT. Translation: CATLLPGQGANTGELFF.

Only a few counts were recorded for this clonotype. J is TRBJ1-4 and V is TRBV29-1, with D unresolved. The germline V and J ends were trimmed by 4 bases and 0 bases, with 9 bases remaining between them. Germline V gene sequence: CDR1 SQVTM, CDR2 ANQGSEA. The CDR3 length is 14 residues. CDR3 residues: CSVGIGATNEKLFF. The CDR3 DNA is TGCAGCGTTGGAATAGGAGCAACTAATGAAAAACTGTTTTTT. Filled out from reference TRBV29-1 and TRBJ1-4, the complete variable domain reads SAVISQKPSRDICQRGTSLTIQCQVDSQVTMMFWYRQQPGQSLTLIATANQGSEATYESGFVIDKFPISRPNLTFSTLTVSNMSPEDSSIYLCSVGIGATNEKLFFGSGTQLSVL.

The gene calls are TRBV6-2 or TRBV6-3 and TRBJ1-1; D gene ambiguous. Between the trimmed V and J ends, which lost 8 bases and 4 bases, there was a span of 23 bases. CDR1 and CDR2 (germline): MNHEY, SVGEGT. The CDR3 extends over 16 amino acids. CDR3 sequence reads: CASGAGIGSGPTEAFF. Written as DNA, the CDR3 is TGTGCCAGCGGAGCGGGGATAGGTTCGGGTCCCACTGAAGCTTTCTTT.

This clonotype was picked up many times. This chain links TRBV6-2 or TRBV6-3 with TRBJ2-7; perhaps TRBD1 as D (6 bases). V was trimmed by 7 bases and J by 3 bases, leaving 25 bases between them. The CDR3 length is 17 residues. Germline V gene lookup returns CDR1 MNHEY and CDR2 SVGEGT. The CDR3, as DNA: TGTGCCAGCAACGAACAGGGACGGGCAAACCACCGCTACGAGCAGTACTTC. Amino acid sequence: CASNEQGRANHRYEQYF.

The table lists this clonotype with a count of one. A single base separates this from a much larger clone, so it may be a read error. The chain carries TRBV7-2 and TRBJ2-5; D is undetermined. With 0 bases removed from V and 0 bases from J, the gap between germline ends came to 5 bases. This CDR3 has 14 residues. Germline V gives CDR1 SGHTA, CDR2 FQGNSA. CDR3 DNA sequence: TGTGCCAGCAGCTTAGCCGCCAACCAAGAGACCCAGTACTTC. Translated, it gives CASSLAANQETQYF.

This clonotype was detected only a few times. The chain is built from TRBV28 and TRBJ1-1; TRBD1 agrees at 7 bases. V shed 0 bases and J 1 base; nucleotides not matched to a gene: 5. Germline-derived CDR1 and CDR2 are MDHEN and SYDVKM. The CDR3 runs 16 residues. The CDR3 region has the DNA TGTGCCAGCAGTTTATGGGGGAGACAGGGGAACACTGAAGCTTTCTTT. Translating it yields CASSLWGRQGNTEAFF.

The rearrangement uses TRBV7-2 and TRBJ2-5, with 9 bases lining up with TRBD2. The CDR3 is 16 amino acids. V shed 5 bases and J 4 bases; nucleotides not matched to a gene: 11. CDR1 SGHTA and CDR2 FQGNSA come from the germline V gene. CDR3 bases: TGTGCCAGCAGCCCCGGACTAGCGTTTGGGACAGAGACCCAGTACTTC. Protein sequence: CASSPGLAFGTETQYF.

This clonotype was picked up many times. This sequence joins TRBV7-9 and TRBJ1-6; D possibly corresponds to TRBD1 (6 bases). The CDR3 is 14 amino acids. V gave up 6 bases and J gave up 7 bases, with 13 bases separating them. The germline CDR1 and CDR2 sequences are SEHNR and FQNEAQ (reference sequence). The CDR3, as DNA: TGTGCCAGCAGAGACGGACAGCCAAATTCACCCCTCCACTTT. Its translation is CASRDGQPNSPLHF.

This clonotype was counted a few times. V is TRBV14 and J is TRBJ2-5; the D is unclear. Germline V gene lookup returns CDR1 SGHDN and CDR2 FVKESK. The CDR3 has 16 amino acids. Trimming stripped 3 bases from V and 1 base from J, with 15 bases between. The CDR3 DNA follows: TGTGCCAGCAGCCATTTCGCCTTAAGCCGCCAAGAGACCCAGTACTTC. Translation: CASSHFALSRQETQYF.

The CDR3 nucleotides read TGTGCCAGCAGTTCTTCCCTAGGGGTGCAGCAGTACTTC. Translating gives CASSSSLGVQQYF. The rearrangement uses TRBV6-5 and TRBJ2-7; the D gene is possibly TRBD1 (5 bases). Trimming stripped 4 bases from V and 8 bases from J, with 15 bases between. CDR3 length equals 13 residues. Germline-derived CDR1 and CDR2 are MNHEY and SVGAGI.

This clonotype was seen many times. This chain joins TRBV28 and TRBJ2-5, with D perhaps TRBD1 or TRBD2 (6 bases each). The CDR3 is 16 residues long. Germline CDR1 is MDHEN and CDR2 is SYDVKM. Between the trimmed V and J ends, which lost 6 bases and 3 bases, there was a span of 20 bases. This chain's CDR3 is CASSLGLGGTKETQYF. The CDR3 region has the DNA TGTGCCAGCAGCCTCGGGTTAGGGGGGACGAAAGAGACCCAGTACTTC.

The gene calls are TRBV20-1 and TRBJ1-5, with TRBD1 matching over 7 bases. In germline, CDR1 is DFQATT, CDR2 SNEGSKA (reference sequence). CDR3 length equals 13 residues. Germline trimming cut 6 bases from V and 2 bases from J; bases unmatched to any gene: 4. The CDR3 loop reads CSANTGGNQPQHF. The CDR3 DNA reads TGCAGTGCCAACACAGGGGGCAATCAGCCCCAGCATTTT.

The chain uses TRBV20-1 and TRBJ2-1; D is unresolved. With 0 bases removed from V and 7 bases from J, the gap between germline ends came to 16 bases. Germline V CDR1 and CDR2: DFQATT, SNEGSKA (reference sequence). CDR3 length: 15 amino acids. CDR3 nucleotides: TGCAGTGCTAGAGATTTTTCCCTAGGTGGAAATGAGCAGTTCTTC. This translates into CSARDFSLGGNEQFF.

This clonotype was observed a few times. The V call is TRBV12-3 or TRBV12-4, the J call TRBJ2-1, with 9 bases aligning to TRBD2. V shed 3 bases and J 10 bases; nucleotides not matched to a gene: 10. The CDR3 spans 15 residues. Here the CDR3 reads CASSLGSSGVSEQFF. The CDR3 DNA reads TGTGCCAGCAGTTTGGGGTCTAGCGGGGTTTCGGAGCAGTTCTTC.

This clonotype turned up a few times. This chain connects TRBV6-2 or TRBV6-3 to TRBJ2-1; maybe TRBD2 (6 bases). The germline CDR1 and CDR2 sequences are MNHEY and SVGEGT. V was pared by 5 bases and J by 2 bases, with 16 bases between. This CDR3 spans 16 amino acids. CDR3 in amino acids: CASSRPTSSAYNEQFF. The CDR3 region has the DNA TGTGCCAGCAGTCGACCAACTAGCAGCGCCTACAATGAGCAGTTCTTC.